The 17 T cell receptor beta chains presented below share a single source sample, sequenced in a study of T cells after yellow fever vaccination. TCRdb reprocessed the 5' RACE reads with MiXCR, giving one entry per CDR3 protein. The sample yields about 260,000 distinct CDR3 sequences, around 5.2% seen once. The sequencing used CD4+ T cells sorted from PBMCs, collected on the day of the yellow fever booster vaccination. The receptors were sampled from a man in his late teens or twenties who received the YFV17D yellow fever vaccine.

This clonotype came up a few times. This sequence joins TRBV27 and TRBJ1-6; D not certain. Germline values: CDR1 MNHEY, CDR2 SMNVEV (reference sequence). The ends were cut back, 6 bases at V and 7 bases at J, with 10 bases in the middle. This CDR3 is 13 amino acids long. CDR3 in DNA: TGTGCCAGCAGACGGCTTGTGAATTCACCCCTCCACTTT. Translation: CASRRLVNSPLHF.

This clonotype was counted between two and nine times. The rearrangement uses TRBV20-1 and TRBJ1-1, with 11 bases that match TRBD1. Germline trimming cut 6 bases from V and 7 bases from J; bases unmatched to any gene: 10. The CDR3 loop spans 14 amino acids. The V gene's germline CDR1 is DFQATT and CDR2 SNEGSKA (reference sequence). CDR3 sequence (DNA): TGCAGTGCCGACCAACGGGACAGGGGGAGTGAAGCTTTCTTT. It encodes CSADQRDRGSEAFF.

There are a few counts of this clonotype. The CDR3 nucleotides read TGCGCCAGCAGCGTGACTAGCGGAACAGATACGCAGTATTTT. Residues: CASSVTSGTDTQYF. This chain joins TRBV5-1 and TRBJ2-3; 9 bases are a match to TRBD2. The germline V gene has CDR1 SGHRS and CDR2 YFSETQ. The CDR3 runs to 14 residues. J lost 3 bases, V lost 4 bases, and 3 bases had no gene match.

This clonotype was counted between two and nine times. The V gene is TRBV27, the J gene TRBJ1-5; a weak D match, TRBD1 (6 bases). The CDR3 is 15 amino acids. The germline gives CDR1 MNHEY, CDR2 SMNVEV (reference sequence). Trimming shortened V by 3 bases and J by 8 bases, and 17 bases separated the two germline ends. The CDR3 region is CASSFGRGGGKPQHF. The CDR3 DNA is TGTGCCAGCAGTTTTGGACGGGGAGGGGGTAAGCCCCAGCATTTT.

This clonotype has more than one count but fewer than ten. V usage is TRBV20-1 and J usage is TRBJ2-5; no clear D. Germline V CDR1 and CDR2: DFQATT, SNEGSKA (reference sequence). The CDR3 has 11 residues. Trimming took 7 bases from V and 2 from J, leaving 8 bases between them. CDR3 nucleotide sequence: TGCAGTGGGGCCCAACAAGAGACCCAGTACTTC. It yields the protein CSGAQQETQYF.

This clonotype was recorded many times. V is TRBV10-3 and J is TRBJ2-7; maybe TRBD2 (5 bases). V lost 4 bases and J 5 bases, leaving 6 bases between the germline ends. The CDR3 is 11 amino acids. Germline-derived CDR1 and CDR2 are ENHRY and SYGVKD. The CDR3 spells CAISVGDEQYF. CDR3 bases: TGTGCCATCAGTGTCGGGGACGAGCAGTACTTC.

This clonotype has a handful of counts. The rearrangement links TRBV18 to TRBJ2-5; D perhaps matches TRBD2 (5 bases). This CDR3 contains 15 residues. Germline V gene lookup returns CDR1 KGHSH and CDR2 LQKENI. V was pared by 1 base and J by 4 bases, with 13 bases between. The CDR3 protein is CASSPQGAGSETQYF. CDR3 nucleotides: TGTGCCAGCTCACCACAGGGAGCAGGATCAGAGACCCAGTACTTC.

This clonotype was detected ten times or more. The rearrangement joins TRBV19 to TRBJ2-5; D is ambiguous. Germline V gene sequence: CDR1 LNHDA, CDR2 SQIVND (reference sequence). CDR3 size: 14 residues. The V end was cut by 2 bases, the J end by 5 bases, with 12 bases between. In DNA form, the CDR3 reads TGTGCCAGTAGTATAAACTCCCTCAGGGAGACCCAGTACTTC. It yields the protein CASSINSLRETQYF.

In this sample, this clonotype turned up many times. The rearrangement joins TRBV6-2 or TRBV6-3 to TRBJ2-3; 7 bases align to TRBD2. Germline assignment: CDR1 MNHEY and CDR2 SVGEGT. The trim removed 0 bases at V and 2 bases at J, leaving 5 bases unmatched. This CDR3 has 16 amino acids. Here the CDR3 reads CASSYSGTTNTDTQYF. The CDR3 bases are TGTGCCAGCAGTTACTCGGGGACTACGAACACAGATACGCAGTATTTT.

This clonotype appeared many times. The chain joins TRBV4-3 to TRBJ2-7; 9 bases are shared with TRBD1. V was clipped by 0 bases and J by 1 base; unmatched bases: 7. Germline V gene data show CDR1 as LGHNA and CDR2 as YSLEER. The CDR3 is 17 amino acids. CDR3 loop: CASSQEFFGQGSYEQYF. Written as DNA, the CDR3 is TGCGCCAGCAGCCAAGAATTTTTTGGACAGGGGTCCTACGAGCAGTACTTC.

The chain uses TRBV5-1 and TRBJ2-3; TRBD1 is a possible D gene (6 bases). The CDR3 spans 14 residues. In germline, CDR1 is SGHRS, CDR2 YFSETQ. V was clipped by 0 bases and J by 4 bases, with 9 bases between them. The CDR3 protein is CASSLEGVADTQYF. The CDR3 DNA follows: TGCGCCAGCAGCTTGGAGGGGGTTGCAGATACGCAGTATTTT.

This clonotype showed up just once. The CDR3: CASSQALGQLNSPLHF. Written as DNA, the CDR3 is TGTGCCAGCAGCCAAGCCCTTGGACAGCTTAATTCACCCCTCCACTTT. The chain combines TRBV4-2 with TRBJ1-6; perhaps TRBD1 as D (6 bases). This CDR3 has 16 amino acids. Germline CDR1 LGHNA, CDR2 YNFKEQ. V lost 1 base to trimming and J lost 6 bases, with 13 bases between them.

This clonotype has a count of ten or more. V gene TRBV5-1 combines with J gene TRBJ1-2, with TRBD1 identical over 9 bases. CDR1 is SGHRS, CDR2 YFSETQ, per germline. The CDR3 is made up of 15 amino acids. Germline trimming cut 0 bases from V and 5 bases from J; bases unmatched to any gene: 5. Here the CDR3 reads CASSLAGTGTYGYTF. The CDR3, as DNA: TGCGCCAGCAGCTTGGCCGGGACAGGGACGTATGGCTACACCTTC.

A few counts support this clonotype. The chain carries TRBV5-1 and TRBJ2-5, with TRBD1 as a possible D gene (5 bases). The germline CDR1 and CDR2 sequences are SGHRS and YFSETQ. Trimming shortened V by 4 bases and J by 4 bases, and 17 bases separated the two germline ends. The CDR3 has 15 residues. CDR3 DNA: TGCGCCAGCAGCCCTAGACCGACCCAGGGAGAGACCCAGTACTTC. Translating it yields CASSPRPTQGETQYF.

J is TRBJ2-7 and V is TRBV5-5; D is tentatively TRBD1 or TRBD2 (5 bases each). The CDR3 spans 15 residues. Germline CDR1 SGHKS, CDR2 YYEKEE (reference sequence). V was trimmed by 4 bases and J by 6 bases, leaving 20 bases between them. CDR3 residues: CASSLDSDTRGEQYF. Written as DNA, the CDR3 is TGTGCCAGCAGCCTGGACTCGGACACACGGGGCGAGCAGTACTTC.

This clonotype was counted at least ten times. The rearrangement joins TRBV5-1 to TRBJ1-2; unclear D gene. The germline CDR1 and CDR2 sequences are SGHRS and YFSETQ. V gave up 0 bases and J gave up 3 bases, with 6 bases separating them. This CDR3 contains 13 residues. The CDR3 reads CASSLDGDYGYTF. In nucleotides, the CDR3 is TGCGCCAGCAGCTTGGACGGAGACTATGGCTACACCTTC.

The table lists this clonotype with many counts. The CDR3 nucleotides are TGTGCCAGCAGCTTACATCGGGAGAGGAATGAGCAGTTCTTC. It encodes CASSLHRERNEQFF. This chain links TRBV7-2 with TRBJ2-1, with D possibly being TRBD2 (6 bases). Germline CDR1 and CDR2: SGHTA and FQGNSA. The V and J ends lost 2 bases and 7 bases respectively, with 12 bases between them. This CDR3 contains 14 residues.